Listed below are T cell receptor beta chains from one sample, sequenced in a study of Ad26.COV2.S vaccination and SARS-CoV-2 variants. The method was immunoSEQ multiplex PCR; TCRdb's version includes in-frame clones alone and lacks a portion of them. The data show under 250,000 clones, roughly 89% seen once. The specimen was peripheral blood, collected in a trial of Ad26.COV2.S vaccine versus placebo. The source of these receptors is a person aged 18 to 65 who received the Ad26.COV2.S COVID-19 vaccine or a placebo. Both conserved end residues are part of each CDR3. Expanded clones get a size class; other rows say once, few or many, or leave the size out.

size	V	CDR3
.	TRBV19	CASSIRTGRTLETQYF
.	TRBV6-5	CASDPQGAGQPQHF
.	TRBV20-1	CSARHAYEQYF
.	TRBV2	CANKQGKGHSPLHF
.	TRBV7-3	CASSLVTSGKDTQYF
.	TRBV6-5	CASSYAGVSTEAFF
.	TRBV9	CASSLGRLNTEAFF
.	TRBV7-2	CASSYGTGNLETQYF
.	TRBV7-9	CASTPSGAGGELFF
few	TRBV5-6	CASSSTRMNTEAFF
.	TRBV3-1/TRBV3-2	CASSQAGVYYGYTF
.	TRBV20-1	CSASRQGKVAFF
.	TRBV11-3	CASSLGTSGSNEQFF
.	TRBV7-2	CASSMGTNQPQHF
.	TRBV6-1	CASSEEPGLKNTGELFF
.	TRBV7-2	CASSHEDTQYF
.	TRBV12-3/TRBV12-4	CASSPRLPETQYF
.	TRBV24-1	CATSDPTAGRTDTQYF
.	TRBV11-2	CASSGSGLQETQYF
.	TRBV5-5	CASSLVGDQPQHF
once	TRBV5-6	CASSLDTTDTQYF
.	TRBV7-2	CASSLAGTGIADTQYF
.	TRBV9	CASSVGGGLSGNTIYF
once	TRBV9	CASSPRTSGPEETQYF
once	TRBV29-1	CSVESWFWSDYGYTF
.	TRBV29-1	CSVEDPAARYEQYF
.	TRBV5-6	CASTLPPGSGNTIYF
.	TRBV4-2	CASSSRTGIAETQYF
.	TRBV15	CATSRVRVGSNEQFF
few	TRBV5-1	CASSPDRGRAGELFF
.	TRBV7-3	CASGTGPPRTEAFF
.	TRBV11-1	CASSLSRGFRNSPLHF
.	TRBV3-1/TRBV3-2	CASSQVLRGTQYF
.	TRBV27	CASSLNSKQSNYGYTF
.	TRBV5-4	CASQGNTGELFF
.	TRBV3-1/TRBV3-2	CASSSYLFIGETQYF
once	TRBV6-2/TRBV6-3	CASSYSAGGPDTQYF
.	TRBV4-1	CASSQDRAAEAFF
.	TRBV30	CAWTGAYHGGELFF
.	TRBV5-6	CASSLVGEQFF
.	TRBV30	CAWNSRLRNTEAFF
.	TRBV27	CASSLSRDRDQPQHF
.	TRBV19	CASSIDRRGRAVETQYF
.	TRBV29-1	CSVEAGTSGGRETQYF
.	TRBV10-1	CAIPRGTGDRETQYF
.	TRBV7-3	CASSLARDNEQFF
.	TRBV18	CASSPPGLAKNIQYF
.	TRBV5-8	CASSLTRDQPQHF
.	TRBV7-7	CASSFRDRATDTQYF
.	TRBV5-6	CASLAGTDTQYF
.	TRBV28	CASSLQPGVSTDTQYF